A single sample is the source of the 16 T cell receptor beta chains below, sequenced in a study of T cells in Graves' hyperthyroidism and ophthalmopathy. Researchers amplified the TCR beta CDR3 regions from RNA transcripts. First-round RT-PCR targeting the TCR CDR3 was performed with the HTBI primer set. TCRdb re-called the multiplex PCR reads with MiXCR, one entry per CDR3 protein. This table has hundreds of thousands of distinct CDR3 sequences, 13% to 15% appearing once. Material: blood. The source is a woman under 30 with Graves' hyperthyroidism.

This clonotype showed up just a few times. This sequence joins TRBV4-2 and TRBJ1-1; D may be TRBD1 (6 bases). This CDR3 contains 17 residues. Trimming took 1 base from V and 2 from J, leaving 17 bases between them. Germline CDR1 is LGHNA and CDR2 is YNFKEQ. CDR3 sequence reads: CASSQGTNYRENTEAFF. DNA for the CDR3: TGTGCCAGCAGCCAAGGGACGAACTACAGGGAAAACACTGAAGCTTTCTTT.

CDR3 in DNA: TGTGCCACCAGCCTCCGGATCAGCACAGATACGCAGTATTTT. Protein: CATSLRISTDTQYF. V and J are TRBV15 and TRBJ2-3; D ambiguous. V lost 5 bases and J lost 0, with 9 bases in between. The germline V gene has CDR1 LNHNV and CDR2 YYDKDF (reference sequence). This CDR3 spans 14 amino acids.

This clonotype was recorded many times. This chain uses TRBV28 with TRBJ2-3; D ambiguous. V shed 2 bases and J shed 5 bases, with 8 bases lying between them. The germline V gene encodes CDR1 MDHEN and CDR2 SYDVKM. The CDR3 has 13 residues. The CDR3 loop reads CASSLGQLDTQYF. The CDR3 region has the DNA TGTGCCAGCAGTTTAGGGCAGTTAGATACGCAGTATTTT.

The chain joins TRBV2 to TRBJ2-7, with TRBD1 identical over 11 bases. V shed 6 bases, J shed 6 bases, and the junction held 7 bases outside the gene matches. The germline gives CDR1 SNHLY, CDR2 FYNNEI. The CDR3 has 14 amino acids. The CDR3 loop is CASSKGQGVGEQYF. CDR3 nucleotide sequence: TGTGCCAGCAGCAAGGGACAGGGGGTCGGCGAGCAGTACTTC.

The CDR3 DNA follows: TGTGCCAGCAGTTTAGCGCCTTGGCCTAGCGGGGAAGTCGAGCAGTTCTTC. Its translation: CASSLAPWPSGEVEQFF. This chain uses TRBV12-3 or TRBV12-4 with TRBJ2-1; 9 bases map to TRBD2. V dropped 0 bases and J dropped 10; count of bases not matched to a gene: 13. The CDR3 runs to 17 residues.

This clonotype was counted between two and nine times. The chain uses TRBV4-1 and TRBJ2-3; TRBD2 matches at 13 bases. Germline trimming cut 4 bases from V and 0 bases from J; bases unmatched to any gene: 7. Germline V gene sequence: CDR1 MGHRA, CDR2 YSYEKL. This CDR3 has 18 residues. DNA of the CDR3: TGCGCCAGCAGCCGCACTAGCGGGAGGGGATCTAGCACAGATACGCAGTATTTT. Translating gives CASSRTSGRGSSTDTQYF.

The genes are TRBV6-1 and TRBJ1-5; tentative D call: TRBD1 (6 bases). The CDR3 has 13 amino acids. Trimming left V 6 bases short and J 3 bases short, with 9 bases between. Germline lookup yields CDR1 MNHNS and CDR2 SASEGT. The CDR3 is CASRRTVNQPQHF. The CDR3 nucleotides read TGTGCCAGCAGAAGGACAGTCAATCAGCCCCAGCATTTT.

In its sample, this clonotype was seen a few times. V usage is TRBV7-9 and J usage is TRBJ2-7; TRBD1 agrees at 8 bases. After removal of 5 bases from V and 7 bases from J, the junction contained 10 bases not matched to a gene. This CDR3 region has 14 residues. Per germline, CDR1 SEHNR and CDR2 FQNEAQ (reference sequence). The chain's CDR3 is CASSQGQGRTEQYF. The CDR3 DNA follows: TGTGCCAGCAGCCAAGGACAGGGACGAACAGAGCAGTACTTC.

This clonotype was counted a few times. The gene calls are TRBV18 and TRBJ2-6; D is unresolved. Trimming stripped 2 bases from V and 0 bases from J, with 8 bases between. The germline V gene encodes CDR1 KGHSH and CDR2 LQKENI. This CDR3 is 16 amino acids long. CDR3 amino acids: CASSPATSSGANVLTF. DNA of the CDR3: TGTGCCAGCTCACCAGCGACAAGCTCTGGGGCCAACGTCCTGACTTTC.

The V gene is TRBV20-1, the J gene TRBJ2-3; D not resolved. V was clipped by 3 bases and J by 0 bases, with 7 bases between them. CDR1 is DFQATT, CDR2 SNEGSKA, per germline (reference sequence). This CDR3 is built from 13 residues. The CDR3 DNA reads TGCAGTGCTAGGGAGACTAGCACAGATACGCAGTATTTT. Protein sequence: CSARETSTDTQYF.

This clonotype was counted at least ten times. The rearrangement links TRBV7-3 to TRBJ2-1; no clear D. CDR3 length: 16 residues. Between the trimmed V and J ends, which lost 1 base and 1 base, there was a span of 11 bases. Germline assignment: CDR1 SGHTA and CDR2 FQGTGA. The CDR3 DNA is TGTGCCAGCAGCTTAAGTCCGGAAATGTCCTACAATGAGCAGTTCTTC. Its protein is CASSLSPEMSYNEQFF.

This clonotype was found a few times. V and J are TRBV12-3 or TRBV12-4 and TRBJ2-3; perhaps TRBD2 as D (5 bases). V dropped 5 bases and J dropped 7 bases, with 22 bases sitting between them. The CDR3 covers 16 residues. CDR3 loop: CASSRPGLSPEYTQYF. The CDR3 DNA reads TGTGCCAGCAGTCGACCGGGATTAAGCCCAGAGTATACGCAGTATTTT.

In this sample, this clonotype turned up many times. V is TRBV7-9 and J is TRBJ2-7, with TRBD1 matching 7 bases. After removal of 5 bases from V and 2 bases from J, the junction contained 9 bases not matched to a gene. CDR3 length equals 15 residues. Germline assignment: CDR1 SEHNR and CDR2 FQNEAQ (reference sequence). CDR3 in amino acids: CASSLKGQPPYEQYF. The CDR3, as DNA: TGTGCCAGCAGCCTGAAGGGACAGCCACCCTACGAGCAGTACTTC.

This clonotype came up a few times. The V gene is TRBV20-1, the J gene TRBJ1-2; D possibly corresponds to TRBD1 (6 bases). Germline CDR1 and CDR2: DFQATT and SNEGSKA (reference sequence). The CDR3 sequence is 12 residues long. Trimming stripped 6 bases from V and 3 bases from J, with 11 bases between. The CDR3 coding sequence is TGCAGTGCCCCGGACAGCTACTATGGCTACACCTTC. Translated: CSAPDSYYGYTF.

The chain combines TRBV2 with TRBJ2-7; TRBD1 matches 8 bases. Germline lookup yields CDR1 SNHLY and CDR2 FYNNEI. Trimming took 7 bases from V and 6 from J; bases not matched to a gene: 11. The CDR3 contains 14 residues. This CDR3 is CASNGGQGETEQYF. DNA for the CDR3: TGTGCCAGCAATGGAGGACAGGGTGAAACCGAGCAGTACTTC.

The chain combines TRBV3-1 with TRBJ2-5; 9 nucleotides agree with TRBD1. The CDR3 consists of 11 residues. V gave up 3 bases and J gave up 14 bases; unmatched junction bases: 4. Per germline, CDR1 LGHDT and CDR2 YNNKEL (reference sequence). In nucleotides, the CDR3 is TGTGCCAGCAGCCAGAGGGACAGGGTATACTTC. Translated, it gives CASSQRDRVYF.